This TCR beta chain was captured by sequencing in a study of shared clonotypes between healthy human individuals. Assay used: immunoSEQ multiplex PCR; TCRdb lists only in-frame clones, some missing. The table has more than 2,000,000 clones, 93% seen once. V lost 2 bases to trimming and J lost 7 bases, with 18 bases between them. The CDR3 extends over 16 amino acids. Germline V CDR1 and CDR2: MNHNS, SASEGT. Sequenced material: naive CD4+ T cells from PBMCs. This sample's subset: CD45RA+ positively selected. The V and J genes are TRBV6-1 and TRBJ1-5; a possible D gene is TRBD1 (6 bases). The TCR originated in a man aged 18 to 29 in good health. Some clones in this sample may be carry-over from other donors' samples. DNA for the CDR3: TGTGCCAGCAGTGAACGTTCGGGGGGCGCGAACCAGCCCCAGCATTTT. Translated, it gives CASSERSGGANQPQHF.